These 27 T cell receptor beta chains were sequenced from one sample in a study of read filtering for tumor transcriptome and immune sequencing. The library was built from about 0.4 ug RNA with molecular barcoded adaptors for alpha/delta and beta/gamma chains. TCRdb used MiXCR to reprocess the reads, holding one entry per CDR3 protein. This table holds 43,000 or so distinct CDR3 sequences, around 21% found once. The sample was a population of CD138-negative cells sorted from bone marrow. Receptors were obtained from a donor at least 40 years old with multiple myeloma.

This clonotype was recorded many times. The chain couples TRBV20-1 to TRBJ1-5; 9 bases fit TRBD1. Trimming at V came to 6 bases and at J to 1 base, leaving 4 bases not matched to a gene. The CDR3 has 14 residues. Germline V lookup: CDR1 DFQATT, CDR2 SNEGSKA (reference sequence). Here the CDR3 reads CSAEDRGSNQPQHF. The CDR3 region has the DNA TGCAGTGCGGAGGACAGGGGAAGCAATCAGCCCCAGCATTTT.

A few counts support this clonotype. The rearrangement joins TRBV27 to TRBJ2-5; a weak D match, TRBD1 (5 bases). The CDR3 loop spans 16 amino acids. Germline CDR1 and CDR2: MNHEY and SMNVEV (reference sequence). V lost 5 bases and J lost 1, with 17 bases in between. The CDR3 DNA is TGTGCCAGCAGTCCCAACAGTGGGGCCTTCCAAGAGACCCAGTACTTC. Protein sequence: CASSPNSGAFQETQYF.

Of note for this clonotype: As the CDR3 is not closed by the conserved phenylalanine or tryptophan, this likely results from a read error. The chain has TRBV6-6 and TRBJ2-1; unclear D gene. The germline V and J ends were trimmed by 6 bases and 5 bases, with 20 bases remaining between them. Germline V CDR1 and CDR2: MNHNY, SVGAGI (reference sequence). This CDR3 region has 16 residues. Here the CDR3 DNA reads TGTGCCAGCAGCTCCCAACAGTGGGGATCCCACAATGAGCAGTTCTAC. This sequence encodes CASSSQQWGSHNEQFY.

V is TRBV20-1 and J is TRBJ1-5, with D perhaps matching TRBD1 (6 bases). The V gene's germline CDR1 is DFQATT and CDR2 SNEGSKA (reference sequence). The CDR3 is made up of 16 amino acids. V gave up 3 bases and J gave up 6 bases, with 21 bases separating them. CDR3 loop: CSASDVQGGSGQPQHF. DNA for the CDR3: TGCAGTGCTAGTGACGTACAGGGTGGGAGCGGTCAGCCCCAGCATTTT.

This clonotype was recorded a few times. CDR3 in amino acids: CASSGGLANYNEQFF. CDR3 sequence (DNA): TGTGCCAGCAGTGGGGGACTAGCGAACTACAATGAGCAGTTCTTC. The rearrangement links TRBV2 to TRBJ2-1, with 10 bases lining up with TRBD2. The germline V gene encodes CDR1 SNHLY and CDR2 FYNNEI. Losses at the gene ends were 4 bases for V and 3 bases for J; bases not matched to a gene: 3. The CDR3 runs to 15 residues.

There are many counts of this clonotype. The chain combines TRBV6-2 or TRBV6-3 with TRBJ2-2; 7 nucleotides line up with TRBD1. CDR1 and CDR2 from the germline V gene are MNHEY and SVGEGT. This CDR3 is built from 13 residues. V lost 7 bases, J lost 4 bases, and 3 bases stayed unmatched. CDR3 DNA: TGTGCCAGCAACTCAGGGGGCACCGGGGAGCTGTTTTTT. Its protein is CASNSGGTGELFF.

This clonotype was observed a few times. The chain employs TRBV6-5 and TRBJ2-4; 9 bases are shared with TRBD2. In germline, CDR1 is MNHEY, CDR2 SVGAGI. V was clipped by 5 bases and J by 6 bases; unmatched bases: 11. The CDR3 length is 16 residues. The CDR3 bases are TGTGCCAGCAGTACCAGACTAGCGGAAACTAGAAACATTCAGTACTTC. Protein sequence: CASSTRLAETRNIQYF.

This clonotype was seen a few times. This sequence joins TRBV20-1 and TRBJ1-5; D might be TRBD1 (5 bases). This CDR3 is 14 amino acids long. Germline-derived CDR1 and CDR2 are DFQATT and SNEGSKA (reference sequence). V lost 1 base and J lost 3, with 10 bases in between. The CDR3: CSARAGPNNQPQHF. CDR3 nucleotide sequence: TGCAGTGCTAGAGCGGGACCGAACAATCAGCCCCAGCATTTT.

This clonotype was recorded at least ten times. Written as DNA, the CDR3 is TGCAGTGCAACCGGACAGGGGGCGTCTGAGGACACTGAAGCTTTCTTT. Protein: CSATGQGASEDTEAFF. The chain combines TRBV20-1 with TRBJ1-1, with TRBD1 identical over 11 bases. The junction had 12 bases not matched to a gene; V was cut back by 6 bases and J by 3 bases. CDR1 DFQATT and CDR2 SNEGSKA come from the germline V gene (reference sequence). The CDR3 covers 16 residues.

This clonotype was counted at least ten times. The CDR3 DNA sequence: TGTGCCTGGAGTTCCGTCTTAGCGGGGGTCTACAATGAGCAGTTCTTC. Translated: CAWSSVLAGVYNEQFF. The rearrangement joins TRBV30 to TRBJ2-1; the match to TRBD2 covers 9 bases. This CDR3 is built from 16 residues. The V and J ends lost 2 bases and 3 bases, in that order; junction bases with no gene match: 8. Germline V gene data show CDR1 as GTSNPN and CDR2 as SVGIG (reference sequence).

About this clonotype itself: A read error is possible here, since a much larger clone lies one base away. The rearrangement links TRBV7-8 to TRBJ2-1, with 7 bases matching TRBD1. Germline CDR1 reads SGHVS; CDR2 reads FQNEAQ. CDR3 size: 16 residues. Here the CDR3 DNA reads TGTGCCAGAAGCTTAGTTCCGGGACAGCTATACAATGAGCAGTTCTTC. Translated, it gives CARSLVPGQLYNEQFF. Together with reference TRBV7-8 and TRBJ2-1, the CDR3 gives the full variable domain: GAGVSQSPRYKVAKRGQDVALRCDPISGHVSLFWYQQALGQGPEFLTYFQNEAQLDKSGLPSDRFFAERPEGSVSTLKIQRTQQEDSAVYLCARSLVPGQLYNEQFFGPGTRLTVL.

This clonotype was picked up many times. The CDR3 here is CASSPGYLSGNTIYF. CDR3 nucleotide sequence: TGTGCCAGCAGCCCCGGATACCTCTCTGGAAACACCATATATTTT. The chain is built from TRBV12-3 or TRBV12-4 and TRBJ1-3, with D unclear. The CDR3 totals 15 residues. V dropped 6 bases and J dropped 0 bases, with 12 bases sitting between them.

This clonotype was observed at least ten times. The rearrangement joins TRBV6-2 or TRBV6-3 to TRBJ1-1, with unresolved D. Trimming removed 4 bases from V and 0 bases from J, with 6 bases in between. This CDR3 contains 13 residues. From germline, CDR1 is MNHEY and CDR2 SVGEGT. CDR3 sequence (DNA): TGTGCCAGCAGTTTTGAGGTGAACACTGAAGCTTTCTTT. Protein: CASSFEVNTEAFF.

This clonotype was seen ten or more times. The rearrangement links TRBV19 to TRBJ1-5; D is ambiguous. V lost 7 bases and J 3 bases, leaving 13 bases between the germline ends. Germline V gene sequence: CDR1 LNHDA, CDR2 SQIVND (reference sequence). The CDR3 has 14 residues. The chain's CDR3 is CASNPRVYNQPQHF. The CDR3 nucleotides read TGTGCCAGTAATCCCCGGGTCTACAATCAGCCCCAGCATTTT.

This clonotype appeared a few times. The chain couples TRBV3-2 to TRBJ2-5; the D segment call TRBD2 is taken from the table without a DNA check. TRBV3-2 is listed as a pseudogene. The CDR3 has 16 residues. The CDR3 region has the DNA TGTGCCAGCAGCCCGAACGACTTGCAGGAGCAAGAGACCCAGTACTTC. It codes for CASSPNDLQEQETQYF.

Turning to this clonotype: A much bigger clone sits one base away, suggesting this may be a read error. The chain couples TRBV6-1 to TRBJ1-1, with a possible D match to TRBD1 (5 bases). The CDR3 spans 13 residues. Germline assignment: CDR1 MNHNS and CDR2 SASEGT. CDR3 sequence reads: CAGSERGLTEAFF. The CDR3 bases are TGTGCCGGCAGTGAAAGGGGTCTCACTGAAGCTTTCTTT.

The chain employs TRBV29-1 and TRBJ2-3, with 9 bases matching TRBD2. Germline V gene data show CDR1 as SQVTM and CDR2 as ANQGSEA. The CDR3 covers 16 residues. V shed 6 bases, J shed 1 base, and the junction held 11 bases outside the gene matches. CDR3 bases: TGCAGCGTCGGGACTAGCTGGAGAGCGGGCACAGATACGCAGTATTTT. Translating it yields CSVGTSWRAGTDTQYF.

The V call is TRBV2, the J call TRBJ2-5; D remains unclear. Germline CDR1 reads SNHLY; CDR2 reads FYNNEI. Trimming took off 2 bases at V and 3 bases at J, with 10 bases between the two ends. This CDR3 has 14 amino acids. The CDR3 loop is CASSESGSEETQYF. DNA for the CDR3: TGTGCCAGCAGTGAATCGGGCTCAGAAGAGACCCAGTACTTC.

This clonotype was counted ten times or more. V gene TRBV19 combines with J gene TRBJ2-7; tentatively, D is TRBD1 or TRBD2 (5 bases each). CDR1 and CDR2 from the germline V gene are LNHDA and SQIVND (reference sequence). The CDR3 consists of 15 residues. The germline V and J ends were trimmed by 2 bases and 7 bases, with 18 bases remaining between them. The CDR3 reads CASSITPGRPMEQYF. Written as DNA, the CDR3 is TGTGCCAGTAGTATAACGCCGGGACGACCTATGGAGCAGTACTTC.

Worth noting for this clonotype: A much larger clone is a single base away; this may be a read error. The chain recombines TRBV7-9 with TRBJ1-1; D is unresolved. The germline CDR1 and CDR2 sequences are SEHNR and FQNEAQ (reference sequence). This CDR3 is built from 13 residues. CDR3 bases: TGTGTCAGCAGCTTAAAGTCTTTGGGAGAAGCTTTCTTT. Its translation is CVSSLKSLGEAFF. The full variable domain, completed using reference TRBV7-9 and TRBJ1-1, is DTGVSQNPRHKITKRGQNVTFRCDPISEHNRLYWYRQTLGQGPEFLTYFQNEAQLEKSRLLSDRFSAERPKGSFSTLEIQRTEQGDSAMYLCVSSLKSLGEAFFGQGTRLTVV.

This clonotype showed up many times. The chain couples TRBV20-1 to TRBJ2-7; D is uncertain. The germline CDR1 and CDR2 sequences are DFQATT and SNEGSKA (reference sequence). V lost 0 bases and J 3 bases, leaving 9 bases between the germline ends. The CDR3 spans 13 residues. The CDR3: CSARDPAYYEQYF. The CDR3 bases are TGCAGTGCTAGAGACCCGGCCTACTACGAGCAGTACTTC.

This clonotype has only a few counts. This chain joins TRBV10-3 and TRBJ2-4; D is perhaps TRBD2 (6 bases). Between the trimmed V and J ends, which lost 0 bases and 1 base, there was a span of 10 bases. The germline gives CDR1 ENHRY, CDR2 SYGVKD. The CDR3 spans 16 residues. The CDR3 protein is CAISESDGGAKNIQYF. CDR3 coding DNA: TGTGCCATCAGTGAGTCGGACGGAGGGGCCAAAAACATTCAGTACTTC.

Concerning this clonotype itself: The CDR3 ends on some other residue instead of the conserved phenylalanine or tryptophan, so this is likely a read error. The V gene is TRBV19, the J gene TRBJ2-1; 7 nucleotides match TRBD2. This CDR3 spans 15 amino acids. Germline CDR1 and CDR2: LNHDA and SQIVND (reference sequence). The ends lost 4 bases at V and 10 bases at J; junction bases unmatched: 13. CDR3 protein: CASSTGAGYPGEQFL. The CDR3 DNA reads TGTGCCAGTAGTACCGGAGCGGGATATCCTGGAGAGCAGTTCCTC.

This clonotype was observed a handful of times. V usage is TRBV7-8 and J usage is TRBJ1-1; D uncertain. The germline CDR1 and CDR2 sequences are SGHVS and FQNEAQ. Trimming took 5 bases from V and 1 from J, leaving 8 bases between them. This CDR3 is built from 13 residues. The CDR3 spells CASSSLRNTEAFF. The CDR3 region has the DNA TGTGCCAGCAGCAGCTTAAGGAACACTGAAGCTTTCTTT.

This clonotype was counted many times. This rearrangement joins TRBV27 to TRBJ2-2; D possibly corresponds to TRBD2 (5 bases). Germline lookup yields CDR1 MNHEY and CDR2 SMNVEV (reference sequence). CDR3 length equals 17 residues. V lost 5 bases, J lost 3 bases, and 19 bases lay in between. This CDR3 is CASSRRVSLRDTGELFF. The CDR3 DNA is TGTGCCAGCAGTAGAAGGGTCAGTTTGAGGGACACCGGGGAGCTGTTTTTT.

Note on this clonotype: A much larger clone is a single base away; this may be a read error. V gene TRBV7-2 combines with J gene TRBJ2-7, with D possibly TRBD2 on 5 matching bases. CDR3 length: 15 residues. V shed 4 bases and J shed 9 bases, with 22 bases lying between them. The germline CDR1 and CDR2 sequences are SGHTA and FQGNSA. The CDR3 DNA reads TGTGCCAGCAGCTCCCCAACTCGTGGGAGCCACGGGCAGTACTTC. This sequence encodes CASSSPTRGSHGQYF.

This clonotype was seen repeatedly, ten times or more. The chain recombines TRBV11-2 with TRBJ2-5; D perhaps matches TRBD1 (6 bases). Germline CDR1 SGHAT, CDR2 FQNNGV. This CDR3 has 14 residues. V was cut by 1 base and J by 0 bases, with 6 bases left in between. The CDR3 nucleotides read TGTGCCAGCAGCTTAGGGACAGACCAAGAGACCCAGTACTTC. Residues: CASSLGTDQETQYF.